This T cell receptor beta chain was observed in a study of identical twins. The CDR3 sequence is 13 residues long. Trimming cost V 6 bases and J 2 bases, with 10 bases left between them. Germline V gene data show CDR1 as ENHRY and CDR2 as SYGVKD. Study results and caveats: Models underestimated TCR alpha sharing (out-of-frame) in monozygotic twins.

TCRdb called the 5' RACE reads again in MiXCR, with one record for every CDR3 protein. The sample yields about 210,000 distinct CDR3 sequences, less than 10% seen once. This clonotype was detected many times. Its antigen is not identified. The chain carries TRBV10-3 and TRBJ1-1; a weak D match, TRBD1 (6 bases). The source of this sequence is a young woman in good health. Material: memory (CD45RO+) T cells sorted from blood. The CDR3, as DNA: TGTGCCATCAGATGGGACACTAACACTGAAGCTTTCTTT. It codes for CAIRWDTNTEAFF.